The sequence of this T cell receptor beta chain was determined in a study (dated by TCRdb to between 2015 and 2017). Regarding the complete study: The study tested whether tumor-infiltrating Tregs in breast cancer are recruited from blood Tregs or converted in situ from other CD4+ T cell subsets. What the study reported, not specific to this receptor: Tumor-infiltrating Treg TCR alpha and beta sequences overlapped most with tumor naive CD4+ T cells, then with blood naive CD4+ T cells. Validation in the larger cohort was restricted to a single TCR beta V-J rearrangement rather than whole repertoires. Tumor memory CD4+ T cell TCR gene usage clustered with blood and lymph node memory CD4+ cells and lymph node naive CD4+ cells. Across approximately 22 patients, 10% to 15% of tumor Treg TRBV12-4/TRBJ1-2 sequences were shared with naive CD4+ cells, compared with less than 2.1% shared with blood Tregs or memory cells.

Compared with the rest of its sample, this clonotype is medium-sized (0.01 to 0.1%). Its antigen remains unidentified. Within one base of it there is no much larger clone, and no base qualities were kept. V lost 3 bases and J lost 7 bases, and the count of bases not matched to a germline gene is 10. Measured from the cysteine to the phenylalanine, the CDR3 is 15 residues long. The kept DNA is CDR3 alone, 45 bases in frame from the first base. Cells that were CD4+CD25+CD127-/low were the ones isolated as Tregs. In a bigger cohort of around 25 breast cancer patients, the researchers sequenced just a single TRBV12-4/TRBJ1-2 rearrangement in tumor Tregs as well as in blood Treg, naive and memory CD4+ cells. Mononuclear cells from lymph nodes or 40 to 60 ml of peripheral blood were isolated by Ficoll density gradient centrifugation. A purity exceeding 90% was confirmed by FACS for the sorted cell populations.

The library was produced with multiplex PCR. TCRdb shows the sequencer as Ion Torrent PGM. Adaptor-ligated barcode primers were used to amplify TRBV12-4/TRBJ1-2 clonotypes in the roughly 23-patient analysis. The Ion Personal Genome Machine system was used to sequence TRBV12-4/TRBJ1-2 amplicons from the roughly 25-patient cohort. The source study handled its data this way. For each of nine subset-tissue groups, sequencing data from the five patients were combined, and the groups were compared by unsupervised clustering of TCR gene usage. The Morisita-Horn index was used to calculate repertoire similarity, with shared sequences weighted according to their contribution to each repertoire. TCRdb trimmed public reads at Q25 via fastp, called clones via MiXCR and kept in-frame beta chains. Every entry covers one CDR3 protein and lists the most common genes and DNA from its rows. For this entry, the V and J calls and clone size follow TCRdb and not the study's own pipeline. Recorded for this sample are about 890 distinct CDR3 sequences; roughly a sixth of them occurred a single time. About 6.8% of the sample is in the top ten clones.

The source material was Tregs sorted from blood. This sequence uses TRBV12-3 or TRBV12-4 and TRBJ1-2; the junction holds 8 bases that match TRBD1. This receptor was identified in a female donor with breast cancer. The nucleotide sequence is given as TGTGCCAGCAGTTTTCGTAGGACAGGGAGCCGTGGCTACACCTTC. This codes for CASSFRRTGSRGYTF.